This entry concerns a single TCR beta chain. The source of the sample is a study of T cell repertoires in cytomegalovirus infection. Study overall: Signatures in public TCR beta sequences pointed to both CMV infection and matching HLA type.

This CDR3 is 16 amino acids long. The germline V gene encodes CDR1 SNHLY and CDR2 FYNNEI. V was shortened by 4 bases and J by 2 bases, with 15 bases between the two germline ends. TCRdb re-called the reads through MiXCR, storing one row per CDR3 protein. The table lists 250,000 to 300,000 distinct CDR3 sequences, about a quarter of them singletons. This TCR was sampled from a human donor in good health (CMV status not recorded). Some clones in this sample may be carry-over from other donors' samples. Input material: PBMCs. The chain has TRBV2 and TRBJ1-5; D call uncertain. For the CDR3, the DNA is TGTGCCAGCAGTGCACCAGTTTGGGGTGGCAATCAGCCCCAGCATTTT. It specifies CASSAPVWGGNQPQHF.